This paragraph reports one T cell receptor beta chain. The data belong to a study of blood T cell repertoires in COVID-19. The CDR3 length is 20 residues. Looked up from germline, CDR1 is LGHNA and CDR2 is YSLEER. Trimming took off 10 bases at V and 3 bases at J, with 33 bases between the two ends. The protocol was immunoSEQ multiplex PCR, while the TCRdb copy is restricted to in-frame clones and leaves out a portion. The data hold just under 350,000 clones, with roughly 90% observed a single time. V gene TRBV4-3 combines with J gene TRBJ2-2, with D tentatively TRBD1 (6 bases). The receptor was derived from a woman between 65 and 79 years old with COVID-19, enrolled during active disease. Material for sequencing was peripheral blood. DNA of the CDR3: TGCGCCACACAATTATCATCTCCCAAAATCAGGGGCAATCACACCGGGGAGCTGTTTTTT. Protein product: CATQLSSPKIRGNHTGELFF.